This T cell receptor (beta chain) derives from a study of cytomegalovirus exposure and HLA in healthy donors. PCR involved 60 Vbeta and 13 Jbeta primers. This table comes from immunoSEQ multiplex PCR, and its TCRdb copy is limited to in-frame clones, with some not included. The sample records 95,000 to 100,000 clones, 75% being singletons. Regarding the study as a whole: TCR beta V segments were, for the most part, productive about 90% or about 30% of the time in an earlier analysis. Reported performance of the classifier showed diagnosis of cytomegalovirus status with high specificity and sensitivity.

With respect to this clone: Its target is not known.

CDR1 is MRHNA and CDR2 is SNTAGT in the germline V gene. V lost 8 bases, J lost 10 bases, and 18 bases lay in between. This CDR3 contains 13 residues. Source material: PBMCs. The TCR was taken from a man aged 50-60 years in good health and CMV-seronegative. The rearrangement joins TRBV6-4 to TRBJ2-1; perhaps TRBD1 as D (6 bases). As DNA, the CDR3 is TGTGCCAGCCCGGCTAACAGGGTAAGAGAGCAGTTCTTC. Translating it yields CASPANRVREQFF.